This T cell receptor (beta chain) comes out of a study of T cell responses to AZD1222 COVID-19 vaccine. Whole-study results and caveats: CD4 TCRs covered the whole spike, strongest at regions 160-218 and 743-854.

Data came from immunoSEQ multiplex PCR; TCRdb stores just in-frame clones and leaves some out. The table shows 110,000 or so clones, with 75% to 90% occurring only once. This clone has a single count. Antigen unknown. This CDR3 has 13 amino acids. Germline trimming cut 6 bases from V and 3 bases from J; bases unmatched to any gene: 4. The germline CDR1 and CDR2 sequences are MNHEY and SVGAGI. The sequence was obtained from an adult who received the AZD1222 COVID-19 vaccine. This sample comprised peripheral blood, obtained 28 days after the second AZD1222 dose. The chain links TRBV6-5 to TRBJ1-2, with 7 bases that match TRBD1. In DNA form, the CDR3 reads TGTGCCAGCAGCCAAACAGGGGACTATGGCTACACCTTC. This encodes CASSQTGDYGYTF.